This TCR beta chain emerged from a study of shared clonotypes between healthy human individuals. The method was immunoSEQ multiplex PCR; TCRdb's version includes in-frame clones alone and lacks a portion of them. The table shows 2,100,000 or so clones, with 90% to 96% occurring only once. Trimming removed 6 bases from V and 1 base from J, with 13 bases in between. The CDR3 has 14 amino acids. Germline V gene sequence: CDR1 MNHEY, CDR2 SMNVEV (reference sequence). The clonotype was recovered from a man aged 18 to 29 in good health. The source material was naive CD4+ T cells sorted from blood. Subset of the sample: CD45RA+ positively selected. The chain couples TRBV27 to TRBJ2-7; no clear D. CDR3 sequence reads: CASREIIGSYEQYF. The CDR3 nucleotides are TGTGCCAGCAGAGAAATAATTGGTTCCTACGAGCAGTACTTC.